This is a list of T cell receptor beta chains from one sample in a study of graft-versus-host responses after intestinal transplantation. Data came from immunoSEQ multiplex PCR; TCRdb stores just in-frame clones and leaves some out. The sample includes just under 8,000 clones, roughly 97% of them seen just once. The sample in question was PBMCs, obtained 23 days after intestinal transplant. The receptor source for this set is a human patient who received an intestinal transplant, so some T cells may come from the graft donor. Each CDR3 is given with its conserved first and last residue. Fields, in order: V gene, CDR3 length, D gene, J gene, clone size, CDR3 DNA, CDR3 protein. D genes are given only for firm matches. Not every row has a clone size; where given, it reads once, few, many or a size class.

TRBV28	15	TRBD2	TRBJ2-1	-	TGTGCCAGCAACGGCGGGAGAGTCAGATACAATGAGCAGTTCTTC	CASNGGRVRYNEQFF
TRBV5-5	13	-	TRBJ2-1	-	TGTGCCAGCAGCCTCGGCCCCTACAATGAGCAGTTCTTC	CASSLGPYNEQFF
TRBV2	12	TRBD2	TRBJ2-1	-	TGTGCCAACCTACTAGCGACGGGTGAGCAGTTCTTC	CANLLATGEQFF
TRBV28	15	TRBD1	TRBJ2-7	-	TGTGCCAGCAGCCTCGACAGGGGGCGCACCTACGAGCAGTACTTC	CASSLDRGRTYEQYF
TRBV9	16	-	TRBJ2-1	-	TGTGCCAGCAGCCTCCAAAGCGGCGTTCGCTACAATGAGCAGTTCTTC	CASSLQSGVRYNEQFF
TRBV7-6	15	TRBD2	TRBJ2-2	-	TGTGCCAGCAGCCTCGGACTAGCGGGAGCCGGGGAGCTGTTTTTT	CASSLGLAGAGELFF
TRBV28	15	-	TRBJ2-3	-	TGTGCCAGCAGTTTTGTCAGGGGGGGGTCGGATACGCAGTATTTT	CASSFVRGGSDTQYF
TRBV5-1	12	-	TRBJ2-3	once	TGCGCCAGCAGCTCAAGGCCAGATACGCAGTATTTT	CASSSRPDTQYF
TRBV2	15	TRBD2	TRBJ2-1	-	TGTGCCAGCAGGGCGGGACTAGCGGGAGGGAATGAGCAGTTCTTC	CASRAGLAGGNEQFF
TRBV19	14	TRBD1	TRBJ2-5	-	TGTGGCTACCGGGACAGGGTTATGGGAGAGACCCAGTACTTC	CGYRDRVMGETQYF
TRBV19	14	TRBD2	TRBJ2-1	-	TGTGCCAGTAGTATAGGACTAGCGGGAGAGGAGCAGTTCTTC	CASSIGLAGEEQFF
TRBV11-3	15	-	TRBJ2-7	-	TGTGCCAGCAGCTTAGGTCCGGGGCAGGGATACGAGCAGTACTTC	CASSLGPGQGYEQYF
TRBV5-1	13	-	TRBJ1-2	-	TGCGCCAGCAGCTTTTTAGGAGGAAATGGCTACACCTTC	CASSFLGGNGYTF
TRBV30	11	-	TRBJ2-5	once	TGTGCCTGGAGTGCGGGAGAGACCCAGTACTTC	CAWSAGETQYF
TRBV19	15	-	TRBJ2-7	once	TGTGCCAGTAGTATTCTCGCGGGCGAGGCCTACGAGCAGTACTTC	CASSILAGEAYEQYF
TRBV27	12	-	TRBJ2-7	-	TGTGCCAGCAGTCCCGGGACGAACGAGCAGTACTTC	CASSPGTNEQYF
TRBV4-2	13	-	TRBJ2-7	-	TGTGCCAGCAGCCAAGGGGCATATGGGGAGCAGTACTTC	CASSQGAYGEQYF
TRBV27	17	TRBD2	TRBJ2-2	-	TGTGCCAGCAGTTTAATCGGACTAGCGGGAGGAACCGGGGAGCTGTTTTTT	CASSLIGLAGGTGELFF
TRBV9	14	-	TRBJ2-7	-	TGTGCCAGCAGCGTAGCGGGAGTTGGATACGAGCAGTACTTC	CASSVAGVGYEQYF
TRBV19	15	-	TRBJ2-2	-	TGTGCCAGTAGTATGGGGGACACCTACACCGGGGAGCTGTTTTTT	CASSMGDTYTGELFF
TRBV7-9	13	-	TRBJ1-4	-	TGTGCCAGCAGCTTGGAGGGGCGGGAAAAACTGTTTTTT	CASSLEGREKLFF
TRBV6-5	13	-	TRBJ2-7	-	TGTGCCAGCAGTTACTCGACAGGTCCCGAGCAGTACTTC	CASSYSTGPEQYF
TRBV7-3	14	TRBD2	TRBJ2-2	-	TGTGCCAGCAGCTTACGGGGGGAAAGGGGGGAGCTGTTTTTT	CASSLRGERGELFF
TRBV28	13	-	TRBJ1-5	-	TGTGCCAGCAGTACTTACCAGAATCAGCCCCAGCATTTT	CASSTYQNQPQHF
TRBV7-2	13	-	TRBJ1-1	-	TGTGCCAGCAGCTTAGCGTTGAACACTGAAGCTTTCTTT	CASSLALNTEAFF
TRBV6-5	13	-	TRBJ1-4	-	TGTGCCAGCAGTTACCTTTCGAACGAAAAACTGTTTTTT	CASSYLSNEKLFF
TRBV2	16	TRBD2	TRBJ2-1	-	TGTGCCAGCAGTGGCTCGCGGGAGGGCCATTACAATGAGCAGTTCTTC	CASSGSREGHYNEQFF
TRBV5-4	12	-	TRBJ2-7	-	TGTGCCAGCAGCTTACCTACGGGGGAGCAGTACTTC	CASSLPTGEQYF
TRBV6-5	14	TRBD1	TRBJ2-7	-	TGTGCCAGCAGTGGGGGACAGGGAGGCTACGAGCAGTACTTC	CASSGGQGGYEQYF
TRBV27	13	TRBD1	TRBJ1-2	-	TGTGCCAGCAGTTTCGGGGACAGCTATGGCTACACCTTC	CASSFGDSYGYTF
TRBV2	15	TRBD1	TRBJ1-5	-	TGTGCCAGCAGCGGAGGGACAGGTTACAATCAGCCCCAGCATTTT	CASSGGTGYNQPQHF
TRBV2	13	-	TRBJ2-2	-	TGTGCCAGCAGTGTTCAAGGATCCGGGGAGCTGTTTTTT	CASSVQGSGELFF
TRBV11-2	17	TRBD1	TRBJ2-4	-	TGTGCCAGCAGCTTAGCCTTCGGACAGGGAACCAAAAACATTCAGTACTTC	CASSLAFGQGTKNIQYF
TRBV4-1	14	-	TRBJ1-1	-	TGCGCCAGCAGCCAAGTGGGGGGAATCACTGAAGCTTTCTTT	CASSQVGGITEAFF
TRBV5-4	13	-	TRBJ1-2	-	TGTGCCAGCAGCTTGGGGACACCCTATGGCTACACCTTC	CASSLGTPYGYTF
TRBV29-1	21	TRBD2	TRBJ2-7	-	TGCAGCGTTGAAAATTTACGTTCGCGTCTAGCGGGAGGTAAGCTCGACTACGAGCAGTACTTC	CSVENLRSRLAGGKLDYEQYF
TRBV11-1	14	-	TRBJ1-3	-	TGTGCCAGCAGCTTAGGATCCACAGGAGACACCATATATTTT	CASSLGSTGDTIYF
TRBV29-1	12	TRBD1	TRBJ2-1	-	TGCAGCGTTGTTTGGACAGGGGCTGAGCAGTTCTTC	CSVVWTGAEQFF
TRBV27	15	-	TRBJ1-4	-	TGTGCCAGCAGCTACCAAGGGACAAGCTATGAAAAACTGTTTTTT	CASSYQGTSYEKLFF
TRBV30	13	-	TRBJ2-2	-	TGTGCCTGGAGTCCTAGAAACACCGGGGAGCTGTTTTTT	CAWSPRNTGELFF
TRBV7-2	13	-	TRBJ2-7	-	TGTGCCAGCAGCTGGGACGGGTCTTACGAGCAGTACTTC	CASSWDGSYEQYF
TRBV7-9	17	TRBD1	TRBJ2-3	-	TGTGCCAGCAGCTCAGAGACCGGGACAGGGGTAGTGGATACGCAGTATTTT	CASSSETGTGVVDTQYF
TRBV29-1	12	-	TRBJ1-3	once	TGCAGCGTTGGAGAATCTGGAAACACCATATATTTT	CSVGESGNTIYF
TRBV28	17	TRBD1	TRBJ1-6	-	TGTGCCACCTTCCACCCAGGGGGGAAGTCCTATAATTCACCCCTCCACTTT	CATFHPGGKSYNSPLHF
TRBV27	14	TRBD2	TRBJ2-1	-	TGTGCCAGCAGACTAGCGGGGCTCTACAATGAGCAGTTCTTC	CASRLAGLYNEQFF
TRBV28	15	-	TRBJ2-1	-	TGTGCCAGCAGGCTCTGGGGGGAACCTTACAATGAGCAGTTCTTC	CASRLWGEPYNEQFF
TRBV6-4	15	-	TRBJ2-7	-	TGTGCCAGCGGCGAGGAACAATTCCTCTCCTACGAGCAGTACTTC	CASGEEQFLSYEQYF
TRBV5-1	15	TRBD1	TRBJ2-7	-	TGCGCCAGCAGCTTGTCCGGGACAGGGACCTACGAGCAGTACTTC	CASSLSGTGTYEQYF